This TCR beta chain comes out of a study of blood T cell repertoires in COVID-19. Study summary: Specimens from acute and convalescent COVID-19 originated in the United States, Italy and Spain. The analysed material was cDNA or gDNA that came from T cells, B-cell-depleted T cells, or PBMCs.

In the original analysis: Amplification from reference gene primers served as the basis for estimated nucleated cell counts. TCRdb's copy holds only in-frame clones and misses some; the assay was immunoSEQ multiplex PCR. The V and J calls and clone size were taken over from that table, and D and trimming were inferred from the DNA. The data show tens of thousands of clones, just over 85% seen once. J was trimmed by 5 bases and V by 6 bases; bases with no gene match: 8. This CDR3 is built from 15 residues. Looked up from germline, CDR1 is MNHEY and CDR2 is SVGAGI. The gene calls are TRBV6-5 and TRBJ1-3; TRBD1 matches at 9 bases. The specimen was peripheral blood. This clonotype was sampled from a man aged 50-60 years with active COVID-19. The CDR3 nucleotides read TGTGCCAGCAGCCACGACAGGGGGAAGAGAAACACCATATATTTT. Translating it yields CASSHDRGKRNTIYF.